The clone carrying this T cell receptor (delta chain) was seen a few times. A far larger clone is a single base away, which makes a read error likely. These data are taken from a study of gamma-delta T cells after stem cell transplantation. TCRdb re-called the RT-PCR reads through CATT. The top ten clones hold 10% to 13% of a sample with 12,000 or so delta-chain clones, 1% to 1.5% of them seen once. The CDR3 has 21 residues. From germline, CDR1 is GEAIGNYY and CDR2 EKD. Sequencing was carried out using gamma-delta T cells. The chain combines TRDV2 with TRDJ1; 10 positions match TRDD3. The receptor comes from a human donor. It is not recorded whose cells these are; they may come from a transplant donor. CDR3 sequence: CARDPVVLGDRPSSYTDKLIF. In nucleotides, the CDR3 is TGTGCCCGTGACCCCGTTGTACTGGGGGATCGTCCCTCTTCGTACACCGATAAACTCATCTTT.